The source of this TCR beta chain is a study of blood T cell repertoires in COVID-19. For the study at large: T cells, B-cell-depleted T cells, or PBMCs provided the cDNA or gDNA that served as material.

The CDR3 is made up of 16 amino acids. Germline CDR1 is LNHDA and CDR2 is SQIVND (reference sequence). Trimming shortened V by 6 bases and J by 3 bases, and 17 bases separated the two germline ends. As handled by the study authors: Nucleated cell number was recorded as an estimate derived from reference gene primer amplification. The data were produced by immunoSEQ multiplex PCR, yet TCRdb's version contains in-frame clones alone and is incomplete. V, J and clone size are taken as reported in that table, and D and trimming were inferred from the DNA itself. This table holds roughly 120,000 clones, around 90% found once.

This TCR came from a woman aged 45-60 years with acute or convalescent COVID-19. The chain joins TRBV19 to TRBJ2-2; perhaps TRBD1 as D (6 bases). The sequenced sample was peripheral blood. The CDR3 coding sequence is TGTGCCAGTAGGCCCAGGACAGAATGGGACACCGGGGAGCTGTTTTTT. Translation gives CASRPRTEWDTGELFF.